The 32 T cell receptor beta chains in this list originate from one sample, sequenced in a study of CD8 T cells in Susac syndrome. With random hexamers, reverse transcription was performed on about 0.5 to 1 ug of RNA. TCRdb fed the immunoSEQ multiplex PCR reads into MiXCR, producing one record per CDR3 protein. The profile shows about 290,000 distinct CDR3 sequences, approximately 91% of them singletons. The source material was CD8+ T cells from PBMCs. The receptor set was obtained from a human donor with multiple sclerosis.

A single count supports this clonotype. This rearrangement joins TRBV29-1 to TRBJ2-7; D might be TRBD2 (6 bases). The CDR3 covers 12 residues. CDR1 is SQVTM and CDR2 is ANQGSEA in the germline V gene. Trimming pared 6 bases from V and 5 bases from J, leaving 14 bases between. The CDR3 bases are TGCAGCGTAAGGGAGGCAGGCCACGAGCAGTACTTC. Translating gives CSVREAGHEQYF.

The chain has TRBV30 and TRBJ1-1, with D possibly being TRBD1 (6 bases). Germline V gene data show CDR1 as GTSNPN and CDR2 as SVGIG (reference sequence). The CDR3 totals 13 residues. Trimming took off 4 bases at V and 7 bases at J, with 16 bases between the two ends. CDR3 sequence reads: CAWMGRGLFEAFF. DNA of the CDR3: TGTGCCTGGATGGGCAGGGGCCTTTTTGAAGCTTTCTTT.

V gene TRBV30 combines with J gene TRBJ2-1; TRBD2 matches 10 bases. The V segment lost 1 base and the J segment 9 bases; nucleotides outside the gene matches: 6. This CDR3 spans 14 amino acids. CDR1 is GTSNPN, CDR2 SVGIG, per germline (reference sequence). CDR3 amino acids: CAWSGMLAGVEQFF. In nucleotides, the CDR3 is TGTGCCTGGAGTGGGATGCTAGCGGGAGTTGAGCAGTTCTTC.

The chain employs TRBV20-1 and TRBJ1-2; 8 nucleotides match TRBD1. Germline CDR1 is DFQATT and CDR2 is SNEGSKA (reference sequence). This CDR3 is built from 15 residues. The ends lost 0 bases at V and 4 bases at J; junction bases unmatched: 7. The CDR3 nucleotides read TGCAGTGCTAGAGATCCGGACGGGACAGGCTATGGCTACACCTTC. This codes for CSARDPDGTGYGYTF.

The genes are TRBV6-1 and TRBJ2-7, with TRBD1 matching over 7 bases. The CDR3 consists of 16 residues. The V and J ends lost 4 bases and 2 bases, in that order; junction bases with no gene match: 11. Germline-derived CDR1 and CDR2 are MNHNS and SASEGT. CDR3 amino acids: CASSGLTGDEPYEQYF. DNA for the CDR3: TGTGCCAGCAGTGGACTCACAGGGGACGAACCCTACGAGCAGTACTTC.

The V call is TRBV28, the J call TRBJ2-7, with TRBD1 matching 8 bases. The CDR3 has 17 amino acids. The germline V gene has CDR1 MDHEN and CDR2 SYDVKM. Unmatched junction bases numbered 13, after V lost 1 base and J lost 5 bases. CDR3 sequence reads: CASSLSLGTGDWDEQYF. Here the CDR3 DNA reads TGTGCCAGCAGTTTATCCCTCGGGACAGGTGATTGGGACGAGCAGTACTTC.

The rearrangement uses TRBV24-1 and TRBJ2-5; D is uncertain. Germline loops: CDR1 KGHDR, CDR2 SFDVKD. The CDR3 covers 16 residues. The V and J ends lost 6 bases and 0 bases respectively, with 16 bases between them. In DNA, the CDR3 is TGTGCCACCAGTACCTACTCAGGACGGAACCAAGAGACCCAGTACTTC. Translated: CATSTYSGRNQETQYF.

This chain links TRBV4-2 with TRBJ2-7, with 10 bases that match TRBD1. J was trimmed by 3 bases and V by 0 bases; bases with no gene match: 2. This CDR3 has 15 amino acids. Germline V gene sequence: CDR1 LGHNA, CDR2 YNFKEQ. CDR3 residues: CASSQERTGGYEQYF. The CDR3 bases are TGTGCCAGCAGCCAAGAAAGGACAGGGGGCTACGAGCAGTACTTC.

The chain links TRBV30 to TRBJ1-5; no firm D call. This CDR3 contains 14 residues. Germline CDR1 is GTSNPN and CDR2 is SVGIG (reference sequence). V lost 2 bases and J lost 8, with 16 bases in between. The CDR3 coding sequence is TGTGCCTGGAGTACCGTCTTGGGTTATGAGCCCCAGCATTTT. Translation: CAWSTVLGYEPQHF.

Concerning this clonotype: The junction differs from germline at one of its ends, possibly a read error. This chain joins TRBV20-1 and TRBJ1-3; D call uncertain. Germline values: CDR1 DFQATT, CDR2 SNEGSKA (reference sequence). The CDR3 has 14 residues. The CDR3 bases are TGCAGTGCTCGAGACGGGGAGGGTGAAAACACCATATATTTT. Amino acid sequence: CSARDGEGENTIYF.

The chain couples TRBV27 to TRBJ2-7, with D possibly TRBD2 on 6 matching bases. Trimming removed 7 bases at V and 3 bases at J, with 13 bases between. The CDR3 length is 13 residues. Germline V gene sequence: CDR1 MNHEY, CDR2 SMNVEV (reference sequence). CDR3 loop: CASTVGAGYEQYF. The CDR3 nucleotides are TGTGCCAGCACCGTGGGAGCGGGCTACGAGCAGTACTTC.

The chain employs TRBV7-6 and TRBJ2-2; 15 bases map to TRBD2. The CDR3 runs 20 residues. V lost 5 bases and J lost 4; bases outside the gene matches: 14. Per the germline V gene, CDR1 is SGHVS and CDR2 is FNYEAQ. CDR3 amino acids: CASSPGPRGTSGRSTGELFF. The CDR3 DNA is TGTGCCAGCAGCCCGGGGCCCCGAGGGACTAGCGGGAGGAGCACCGGGGAGCTGTTTTTT.

The sample holds one count of this clonotype. V and J are TRBV3-1 and TRBJ2-7; TRBD1 agrees at 8 bases. The CDR3 extends over 16 amino acids. The germline V gene encodes CDR1 LGHDT and CDR2 YNNKEL (reference sequence). V lost 4 bases, J lost 5 bases, and 13 bases stayed unmatched. The CDR3 sequence is CASSPFSDRAGDEQYF. As DNA, the CDR3 is TGTGCCAGCAGCCCCTTTTCGGACAGGGCCGGCGACGAGCAGTACTTC.

The V and J genes are TRBV28 and TRBJ2-7; 9 bases are a match to TRBD1. V was pared by 6 bases and J by 3 bases, with 15 bases of the junction left unmatched. The CDR3 has 17 residues. Looked up from germline, CDR1 is MDHEN and CDR2 is SYDVKM. The CDR3 spells CASSPLTRTGAYYEQYF. Here the CDR3 DNA reads TGTGCCAGCAGCCCCCTCACAAGGACAGGGGCCTACTACGAGCAGTACTTC.

Remarks on this clonotype: One junction end disagrees with the germline gene, perhaps due to a read error. The chain has TRBV30 and TRBJ1-2; TRBD1 aligns across 9 bases. CDR3 length: 15 residues. Germline V lookup: CDR1 GTSNPN, CDR2 SVGIG (reference sequence). The CDR3 DNA reads TGTGCCTGGAGGATTGTAACAGGGGGCCGCTATGGCTACTCCTTC. Its protein is CAWRIVTGGRYGYSF.

V usage is TRBV4-1 and J usage is TRBJ2-1, with D unresolved. The germline V and J ends were trimmed by 8 bases and 2 bases, with 4 bases remaining between them. The germline CDR1 and CDR2 sequences are MGHRA and YSYEKL. This CDR3 has 11 residues. The chain's CDR3 is CASEAYNEQFF. In DNA form, the CDR3 reads TGCGCCAGCGAGGCCTACAATGAGCAGTTCTTC.

The rearrangement links TRBV12-3 or TRBV12-4 to TRBJ2-7; no clear D. The CDR3 has 11 residues. Trimming pared 8 bases from V and 3 bases from J, leaving 8 bases between. CDR3: CASQNNYEQYF. DNA for the CDR3: TGTGCCAGCCAGAATAACTACGAGCAGTACTTC.

In this sample, this clonotype turned up once. The chain combines TRBV7-2 with TRBJ2-7; D assignment may be TRBD1 or TRBD2 (6 bases each). Trimming stripped 4 bases from V and 5 bases from J, with 24 bases between. Germline-derived CDR1 and CDR2 are SGHTA and FQGNSA. CDR3 length: 17 amino acids. CDR3: CASSSSEGGSPPDEQYF. The CDR3 region has the DNA TGTGCCAGCAGCTCGTCTGAGGGGGGCAGCCCTCCGGACGAGCAGTACTTC.

The V call is TRBV12-3 or TRBV12-4, the J call TRBJ1-1; TRBD1 matches 7 bases. Unmatched junction bases numbered 9, after V lost 3 bases and J lost 5 bases. The CDR3 runs to 15 residues. The DNA for the CDR3 is TGTGCCAGCAGTTTCGGGGACAGTGGGGATACTGAAGCTTTCTTT. Protein sequence: CASSFGDSGDTEAFF.

The chain has TRBV7-9 and TRBJ2-7, with 12 nucleotides matching TRBD2. Germline loops: CDR1 SEHNR, CDR2 FQNEAQ (reference sequence). This CDR3 has 15 amino acids. V lost 5 bases, J lost 4 bases, and 6 bases stayed unmatched. The CDR3 here is CASSHRTSGKYEQYF. The CDR3 DNA is TGTGCCAGCAGCCACCGGACTAGCGGGAAATACGAGCAGTACTTC.

The chain combines TRBV13 with TRBJ2-4; 7 bases fit TRBD2. The trim removed 8 bases at V and 2 bases at J, leaving 3 bases unmatched. This CDR3 spans 13 amino acids. Germline V gene data show CDR1 as PRHDT and CDR2 as FYEKMQ (reference sequence). CDR3 protein: CASAGTTKNIQYF. The CDR3 coding sequence is TGTGCCAGCGCTGGGACTACCAAAAACATTCAGTACTTC.

The chain couples TRBV29-1 to TRBJ2-3, with D tentatively TRBD1 (5 bases). The CDR3 is 12 residues long. From germline, CDR1 is SQVTM and CDR2 ANQGSEA. Trimming took 5 bases from V and 5 from J, leaving 11 bases between them. The CDR3 DNA sequence: TGCAGCGTTTCTCCAGGGCTAGATACGCAGTATTTT. This gives the protein CSVSPGLDTQYF.

This clonotype has a handful of counts. This chain connects TRBV6-1 to TRBJ1-5; perhaps TRBD1 as D (5 bases). Germline V gene sequence: CDR1 MNHNS, CDR2 SASEGT. The CDR3 contains 16 residues. The germline V and J ends were trimmed by 7 bases and 5 bases, with 21 bases remaining between them. The CDR3 protein is CASNLPGTASDQPQHF. For the CDR3, the DNA is TGTGCCAGCAATCTACCCGGGACCGCATCCGATCAGCCCCAGCATTTT.

CDR3 bases: TGTGCCAGCAGCCCGACAGGGCCCTACAATGAGCAGTTCTTC. This encodes CASSPTGPYNEQFF. The chain joins TRBV6-2 or TRBV6-3 to TRBJ2-1, with 7 bases fitting TRBD1. The V segment lost 6 bases and the J segment 2 bases; nucleotides outside the gene matches: 4. The CDR3 covers 14 residues. In germline, CDR1 is MNHEY, CDR2 SVGEGT.

The genes are TRBV3-1 and TRBJ2-7; D is uncertain. The V and J ends lost 2 bases and 0 bases respectively, with 8 bases between them. Germline V lookup: CDR1 LGHDT, CDR2 YNNKEL (reference sequence). The CDR3 length is 14 residues. The CDR3 here is CASSQFDRSYEQYF. For the CDR3, the DNA is TGTGCCAGCAGCCAATTCGACCGCTCCTACGAGCAGTACTTC.

The chain carries TRBV20-1 and TRBJ1-2; 7 nucleotides align to TRBD1. V lost 6 bases and J lost 1; bases outside the gene matches: 5. The CDR3 loop spans 13 amino acids. Germline CDR1 is DFQATT and CDR2 is SNEGSKA (reference sequence). Written as DNA, the CDR3 is TGCAGTGCGGGGGGACAGATTAACTATGGCTACACCTTC. Encoded protein: CSAGGQINYGYTF.

The V call is TRBV2, the J call TRBJ2-3; 13 positions agree with TRBD2. The V and J ends lost 4 bases and 1 base, in that order; junction bases with no gene match: 8. This CDR3 comprises 18 residues. CDR1 is SNHLY, CDR2 FYNNEI, per germline. The CDR3 protein is CASSGGLAGHAGTDTQYF. The CDR3 nucleotides are TGTGCCAGCAGTGGGGGACTAGCGGGACACGCTGGCACAGATACGCAGTATTTT.

This clonotype showed up just once. The chain combines TRBV4-2 with TRBJ2-5; possible D gene TRBD2, 6 bases. The CDR3 runs to 16 residues. CDR1 LGHNA and CDR2 YNFKEQ come from the germline V gene. V lost 0 bases, J lost 7 bases, and 18 bases lay in between. The CDR3 DNA follows: TGTGCCAGCAGCCAAGAGGGCGGGGCGTTCAAAGGGACCCAGTACTTC. It is translated as CASSQEGGAFKGTQYF.

This clonotype occurred a few times. This chain connects TRBV9 to TRBJ2-7; TRBD1 matches at 8 bases. V gave up 4 bases and J gave up 5 bases; unmatched junction bases: 8. This CDR3 has 14 amino acids. Germline V gene sequence: CDR1 SGDLS, CDR2 YYNGEE. The CDR3 spells CASSPSDRAHEQYF. The DNA for the CDR3 is TGTGCCAGCAGCCCCTCGGACAGGGCCCACGAGCAGTACTTC.

The chain combines TRBV28 with TRBJ1-5; no clear D. Germline V gene lookup returns CDR1 MDHEN and CDR2 SYDVKM. Trimming pared 7 bases from V and 7 bases from J, leaving 14 bases between. The CDR3 contains 13 residues. The CDR3 region has the DNA TGTGCCAGCACCCAGTTCGCCGGACAGCCCCAGCATTTT. Translation gives CASTQFAGQPQHF.

The genes are TRBV6-2 or TRBV6-3 and TRBJ1-5; TRBD1 agrees at 7 bases. Per the germline V gene, CDR1 is MNHEY and CDR2 is SVGEGT. The V and J ends lost 6 bases and 3 bases, in that order; junction bases with no gene match: 14. The CDR3 is 17 residues long. DNA of the CDR3: TGTGCCAGCAGGCCAGTACCCGACAGGGTCCCCAATCAGCCCCAGCATTTT. Its protein is CASRPVPDRVPNQPQHF.

The J gene is TRBJ1-1, the V gene TRBV18; the match to TRBD1 covers 7 bases. Trimming removed 6 bases from V and 4 bases from J; junction bases left unmatched: 5. The CDR3 extends over 13 amino acids. From germline, CDR1 is KGHSH and CDR2 LQKENI. CDR3 coding DNA: TGTGCCAGCTCCGAGGGGGCGCGCACTGAAGCTTTCTTT. Translating it yields CASSEGARTEAFF.